Below are 12 T cell receptor beta chains sequenced from a single sample in a study of blood T cell repertoires in COVID-19. Generated by immunoSEQ multiplex PCR, the TCRdb table keeps only in-frame clones and is missing some. The table lists about 150,000 clones, 65% to 90% of them singletons. Sequencing was done on a sample of peripheral blood. All receptors come from a woman aged 55-69 years with COVID-19, enrolled during active disease.

V gene TRBV7-2 combines with J gene TRBJ1-5; TRBD1 matches 10 bases. Trimming took 5 bases from V and 7 from J; bases not matched to a gene: 8. Germline CDR1 reads SGHTA; CDR2 reads FQGNSA. This CDR3 has 15 amino acids. The CDR3: CASSHRQGARQPQHF. CDR3 coding DNA: TGTGCCAGCAGCCATCGACAGGGGGCGAGGCAGCCCCAGCATTTT. Supplemented by reference TRBV7-2 and TRBJ1-5, the full variable domain reads GAGVSQSPSNKVTEKGKDVELRCDPISGHTALYWYRQSLGQGLEFLIYFQGNSAPDKSGLPSDRFSAERTGGSVSTLTIQRTQQEDSAVYLCASSHRQGARQPQHFGDGTRLSIL.

This chain joins TRBV7-2 and TRBJ1-5; D possibly corresponds to TRBD1 (6 bases). Germline V gene lookup returns CDR1 SGHTA and CDR2 FQGNSA. There are 15 residues in the CDR3. V shed 0 bases and J shed 3 bases, with 9 bases lying between them. The CDR3, as DNA: TGTGCCAGCAGCTTAGCAGGACAGAACAATCAGCCCCAGCATTTT. Translation: CASSLAGQNNQPQHF.

This chain links TRBV7-6 with TRBJ1-2; 10 nucleotides match TRBD1. CDR3 size: 17 residues. The germline CDR1 and CDR2 sequences are SGHVS and FNYEAQ. V dropped 1 base and J dropped 3; count of bases not matched to a gene: 8. DNA of the CDR3: TGTGCCAGCAGCTTAGAACCCCCCGGACAGGGGGACTATGGCTACACCTTC. This codes for CASSLEPPGQGDYGYTF.

The rearrangement joins TRBV5-1 to TRBJ1-1; 7 nucleotides match TRBD1. The trim removed 0 bases at V and 5 bases at J, leaving 16 bases unmatched. CDR3 length: 18 amino acids. Germline-derived CDR1 and CDR2 are SGHRS and YFSETQ. The CDR3 spells CASSLARKKGALLTEAFF. The CDR3 nucleotides read TGCGCCAGCAGCTTGGCTCGTAAAAAGGGGGCTCTTTTAACTGAAGCTTTCTTT.

The CDR3 bases are TGCGCCAGCAGCTTGGCCGGGTCCACCTCCAGGGGAGAGACCCAGTACTTC. The encoded protein is CASSLAGSTSRGETQYF. The chain recombines TRBV5-1 with TRBJ2-5; D perhaps matches TRBD1 (6 bases). V was pared by 0 bases and J by 4 bases, with 19 bases between. Germline V lookup: CDR1 SGHRS, CDR2 YFSETQ. The CDR3 runs to 17 residues.

V usage is TRBV7-6 and J usage is TRBJ2-2; 8 bases are a match to TRBD2. Germline V gives CDR1 SGHVS, CDR2 FNYEAQ. The CDR3 sequence is 15 residues long. V dropped 7 bases and J dropped 1; count of bases not matched to a gene: 5. The CDR3: CASIESGRNTGELFF. The CDR3 nucleotides read TGTGCCAGCATTGAGAGCGGGAGGAACACCGGGGAGCTGTTTTTT. Variable domain in full (rest from reference TRBV7-6 and TRBJ2-2): GAGVSQSPRYKVTKRGQDVALRCDPISGHVSLYWYRQALGQGPEFLTYFNYEAQQDKSGLPNDRFSAERPEGSISTLTIQRTEQRDSAMYRCASIESGRNTGELFFGEGSRLTVL.

V gene TRBV14 combines with J gene TRBJ1-2, with 7 positions matching TRBD1. There are 13 residues in the CDR3. Per germline, CDR1 SGHDN and CDR2 FVKESK. V dropped 4 bases and J dropped 5; count of bases not matched to a gene: 4. In DNA form, the CDR3 reads TGTGCCAGCAGCCGAGACAGGGTATATGGCTACACCTTC. Protein product: CASSRDRVYGYTF.

V gene TRBV2 combines with J gene TRBJ2-1; D is ambiguous. Trimming stripped 3 bases from V and 4 bases from J, with 13 bases between. The CDR3 covers 15 residues. CDR1 SNHLY and CDR2 FYNNEI come from the germline V gene. The CDR3 DNA reads TGTGCCAGCAGTGACGCAGATATCAATTACAATGAGCAGTTCTTC. The encoded protein is CASSDADINYNEQFF.

V and J are TRBV28 and TRBJ1-4; the match to TRBD1 covers 7 bases. Trimming cost V 4 bases and J 4 bases; bases outside gene matches: 12. Germline lookup yields CDR1 MDHEN and CDR2 SYDVKM. The CDR3 totals 17 residues. The DNA for the CDR3 is TGTGCCAGCAGTTCTGGGACAGCTTATAATTTTAATGAAAAACTGTTTTTT. This encodes CASSSGTAYNFNEKLFF.

The V gene is TRBV7-2, the J gene TRBJ1-1; D remains unclear. V gave up 1 base and J gave up 11 bases, with 11 bases separating them. The CDR3 runs to 12 residues. Per the germline V gene, CDR1 is SGHTA and CDR2 is FQGNSA. The CDR3 loop is CASSLGPYEAFF. CDR3 DNA sequence: TGTGCCAGCAGCTTAGGCCCCTATGAGGCTTTCTTT.

V usage is TRBV7-3 and J usage is TRBJ2-1; 12 nucleotides line up with TRBD2. CDR3 length: 19 amino acids. V shed 5 bases and J 0 bases; nucleotides not matched to a gene: 11. The germline V gene has CDR1 SGHTA and CDR2 FQGTGA. The CDR3 DNA sequence: TGTGCCAGCAGCCCCGCCGGGCTAGCGGGGGGGTTCTCCTACAATGAGCAGTTCTTC. It is translated as CASSPAGLAGGFSYNEQFF.

V is TRBV11-2 and J is TRBJ2-7; 8 bases align to TRBD2. Germline trimming cut 6 bases from V and 0 bases from J; bases unmatched to any gene: 7. Germline CDR1 SGHAT, CDR2 FQNNGV. The CDR3 has 15 amino acids. The CDR3 protein is CASRLLAVSSYEQYF. DNA of the CDR3: TGTGCCAGCAGATTACTAGCGGTAAGCTCCTACGAGCAGTACTTC.